The next 32 T cell receptor beta chains were all read from a single sample in a study of T cells in localized non-small cell lung cancer (dated by TCRdb to 2018 to 2020). Libraries were made using the immunoSEQ multiplex PCR assay. In TCRdb, the immuneACCESS table is reduced to in-frame sequences with V and J assigned. These tables do not hold every clone; where another copy was compared, an unresolved V gene accounts for under half, and the others remain unexplained. The sample includes tens of thousands of clones, with 80% to 90% observed a single time. The ten top clones hold 22% of the sample. The sample in question was peripheral blood, obtained before any cancer treatment. The source of these receptors is a man aged 35-75 years with stage I squamous cell lung carcinoma.

CDR3 sequence reads: CASSIGPLAWEQYF. CDR3 coding DNA: TGTGCCAGTAGTATAGGACCTTTGGCGTGGGAGCAGTACTTC. V gene TRBV19 combines with J gene TRBJ2-7; D gene unclear. Between the trimmed V and J ends, which lost 1 base and 7 bases, there was a span of 14 bases. CDR1 and CDR2 from the germline V gene are LNHDA and SQIVND (reference sequence). CDR3 size: 14 residues. Full variable domain (missing parts from reference TRBV19 and TRBJ2-7): DGGITQSPKYLFRKEGQNVTLSCEQNLNHDAMYWYRQDPGQGLRLIYYSQIVNDFQKGDIAEGYSVSREKKESFPLTVTSAQKNPTAFYLCASSIGPLAWEQYFGPGTRLTVT.

The chain carries TRBV30 and TRBJ2-3; 9 nucleotides line up with TRBD2. Germline CDR1 is GTSNPN and CDR2 is SVGIG (reference sequence). This CDR3 comprises 14 residues. The trim removed 1 base at V and 1 base at J, leaving 0 bases unmatched. The CDR3 nucleotides read TGTGCCTGGAGTGGACTAGCGGGCACAGATACGCAGTATTTT. It specifies CAWSGLAGTDTQYF.

This rearrangement joins TRBV30 to TRBJ2-1, with TRBD2 matching over 14 bases. The CDR3 extends over 16 amino acids. V trimming: 2 bases; J trimming: 9 bases; junction bases outside the gene matches: 9. Germline V lookup: CDR1 GTSNPN, CDR2 SVGIG (reference sequence). The CDR3 region has the DNA TGTGCCTGGAGTCTAGGGACTAGCGGGAGTGGGAGTGAGCAGTTCTTC. It specifies CAWSLGTSGSGSEQFF.

The chain links TRBV28 to TRBJ1-5; the D gene is possibly TRBD1 (5 bases). Deletions cut 5 bases from V and 7 bases from J, with 21 bases between. Germline CDR1 MDHEN, CDR2 SYDVKM. The CDR3 totals 16 residues. In DNA, the CDR3 is TGTGCCAGCAGTCCGCAGGAGGGGTGGGTAGGGCAGCCCCAGCATTTT. Protein sequence: CASSPQEGWVGQPQHF.

The CDR3 nucleotides read TGTGCCAGCAGTTTTCAGGAGGCCTGGGGGTACGAGCAGTACTTC. The encoded protein is CASSFQEAWGYEQYF. The chain couples TRBV28 to TRBJ2-7; D assignment may be TRBD1 or TRBD2 (5 bases each). Trimming took 3 bases from V and 4 from J, leaving 16 bases between them. The CDR3 spans 15 residues. Germline CDR1 and CDR2: MDHEN and SYDVKM.

The chain has TRBV28 and TRBJ2-2; D uncertain. The CDR3 contains 12 residues. V lost 3 bases, J lost 8 bases, and 7 bases lay in between. CDR1 and CDR2 from the germline V gene are MDHEN and SYDVKM. This CDR3 reads CASSFQLGELFF. The CDR3 DNA reads TGTGCCAGCAGTTTTCAGTTGGGGGAGCTGTTTTTT.

The V and J genes are TRBV7-9 and TRBJ2-7, with TRBD1 identical over 12 bases. V gave up 10 bases and J gave up 6 bases; unmatched junction bases: 16. Germline V gene lookup returns CDR1 SEHNR and CDR2 FQNEAQ (reference sequence). This CDR3 contains 16 residues. CDR3 region: CATQGERGQGAREQYF. In DNA form, the CDR3 reads TGTGCCACACAAGGGGAAAGGGGACAGGGGGCGCGCGAGCAGTACTTC.

The genes are TRBV7-3 and TRBJ1-1; D is possibly TRBD1 (5 bases). Looked up from germline, CDR1 is SGHTA and CDR2 is FQGTGA. This CDR3 region has 16 residues. V was cut by 1 base and J by 4 bases, with 16 bases left in between. CDR3 sequence reads: CASSLIGSIGGTEAFF. The CDR3 DNA reads TGTGCCAGCAGCTTAATAGGATCTATCGGGGGCACTGAAGCTTTCTTT.

The chain links TRBV7-9 to TRBJ1-4; possible D gene TRBD1, 5 bases. This CDR3 is built from 13 residues. V dropped 4 bases and J dropped 6 bases, with 9 bases sitting between them. The germline V gene encodes CDR1 SEHNR and CDR2 FQNEAQ (reference sequence). Here the CDR3 reads CASSSPGYEKLFF. In nucleotides, the CDR3 is TGTGCCAGCAGCTCCCCAGGGTATGAAAAACTGTTTTTT.

The chain recombines TRBV6-5 with TRBJ2-2, with 11 nucleotides matching TRBD2. The length of the CDR3 is 16 residues. The ends lost 2 bases at V and 7 bases at J; junction bases unmatched: 6. Looked up from germline, CDR1 is MNHEY and CDR2 is SVGAGI. CDR3 amino acids: CASSYMTSGNYGELFF. In DNA, the CDR3 is TGTGCCAGCAGTTACATGACTAGCGGGAATTACGGGGAGCTGTTTTTT.

The chain carries TRBV7-6 and TRBJ2-3; D ambiguous. The length of the CDR3 is 13 residues. The V end lost 1 base, the J end lost 5 bases, and 7 bases lay between the germline ends. The germline V gene encodes CDR1 SGHVS and CDR2 FNYEAQ. The CDR3 loop is CASSLELIDTQYF. CDR3 DNA sequence: TGTGCCAGCAGCTTAGAGTTGATAGATACGCAGTATTTT. The full variable domain, its missing parts supplied by reference TRBV7-6 and TRBJ2-3, is GAGVSQSPRYKVTKRGQDVALRCDPISGHVSLYWYRQALGQGPEFLTYFNYEAQQDKSGLPNDRFSAERPEGSISTLTIQRTEQRDSAMYRCASSLELIDTQYFGPGTRLTVL.

This clone came up once. The rearrangement links TRBV4-3 to TRBJ2-3; 10 nucleotides match TRBD2. The CDR3 sequence is 18 residues long. V was pared by 0 bases and J by 1 base, with 7 bases of the junction left unmatched. CDR1 is LGHNA and CDR2 is YSLEER in the germline V gene. CDR3 coding DNA: TGCGCCAGCAGCCAAGATCCCTCAAGCGGGAGGGGCACAGATACGCAGTATTTT. Amino acids: CASSQDPSSGRGTDTQYF.

This chain joins TRBV28 and TRBJ2-1; no firm D call. V gave up 8 bases and J gave up 2 bases, with 7 bases separating them. The CDR3 length is 12 residues. CDR1 and CDR2 from the germline V gene are MDHEN and SYDVKM. The CDR3 bases are TGTGCCAGCCTGGGCACCTACAATGAGCAGTTCTTC. Protein sequence: CASLGTYNEQFF.

The CDR3: CSARGDPEQFF. The CDR3 DNA reads as TGCAGTGCTAGAGGAGACCCCGAGCAGTTCTTC. The rearrangement uses TRBV20-1 and TRBJ2-1, with D hard to call. The CDR3 runs 11 residues. Looked up from germline, CDR1 is DFQATT and CDR2 is SNEGSKA (reference sequence). The ends were cut back, 1 base at V and 10 bases at J, with 8 bases in the middle.

The chain couples TRBV28 to TRBJ1-6; 8 bases agree with TRBD1. J was trimmed by 10 bases and V by 6 bases; bases with no gene match: 5. This CDR3 comprises 13 residues. CDR1 and CDR2 (germline): MDHEN, SYDVKM. The CDR3 region is CASRDRVHSPLHF. The CDR3 region has the DNA TGTGCCAGCAGGGACAGGGTGCACTCACCCCTCCACTTT.

The gene calls are TRBV19 and TRBJ2-2; D gene uncertain. V gave up 0 bases and J gave up 2 bases, with 13 bases separating them. This CDR3 comprises 17 residues. Germline V gene data show CDR1 as LNHDA and CDR2 as SQIVND (reference sequence). Here the CDR3 reads CASSIDGVLGNTGELFF. CDR3 DNA sequence: TGTGCCAGTAGTATAGATGGGGTTTTGGGAAACACCGGGGAGCTGTTTTTT.

This clone was seen a single time. J is TRBJ1-5 and V is TRBV5-6, with D maybe TRBD1 (5 bases). CDR1 is SGHDT, CDR2 YYEEEE, per germline. Trimming stripped 2 bases from V and 6 bases from J, with 12 bases between. The CDR3 covers 14 residues. CDR3 sequence (DNA): TGTGCCAGCAGCTTTCGAGGGGATTTTCAGCCCCAGCATTTT. Amino acids: CASSFRGDFQPQHF.

V and J are TRBV5-6 and TRBJ1-5; D gene ambiguous. CDR3 length: 17 residues. The germline gives CDR1 SGHDT, CDR2 YYEEEE. V was cut by 4 bases and J by 2 bases, with 19 bases left in between. CDR3 DNA: TGTGCCAGCAGCCCCTCTGGCGGGGTTAGTGGCAATCAGCCCCAGCATTTT. Its translation is CASSPSGGVSGNQPQHF.

The rearrangement links TRBV27 to TRBJ2-7; 8 bases agree with TRBD1. V trimming: 1 base; J trimming: 6 bases; junction bases outside the gene matches: 8. This CDR3 spans 15 amino acids. CDR1 is MNHEY and CDR2 is SMNVEV in the germline V gene (reference sequence). The CDR3 here is CASSLYPQGGSEQYF. CDR3 bases: TGTGCCAGCAGTTTATATCCACAGGGGGGAAGCGAGCAGTACTTC.

This chain links TRBV7-8 with TRBJ1-4; D may be TRBD1 (5 bases). The ends were cut back, 4 bases at V and 2 bases at J, with 8 bases in the middle. CDR1 is SGHVS and CDR2 is FQNEAQ in the germline V gene. The length of the CDR3 is 14 residues. The CDR3 sequence is CASSWGWTNEKLFF. CDR3 coding DNA: TGTGCCAGCAGCTGGGGGTGGACTAATGAAAAACTGTTTTTT.

The chain joins TRBV6-1 to TRBJ1-5; D is unclear. V lost 6 bases, J lost 6 bases, and 9 bases lay in between. The germline gives CDR1 MNHNS, CDR2 SASEGT. The CDR3 sequence is 12 residues long. The CDR3 DNA sequence: TGTGCCAGCAGCCCCTGGAGTCAGCCCCAGCATTTT. Its translation: CASSPWSQPQHF.

V gene TRBV10-3 combines with J gene TRBJ1-2; D gene unclear. Trimming left V 6 bases short and J 6 bases short, with 20 bases between. This CDR3 comprises 15 residues. Germline values: CDR1 ENHRY, CDR2 SYGVKD. The CDR3 DNA reads TGTGCCATCAGGGCCTTATCGGCGGGAATCGATGGCTACACCTTC. Protein product: CAIRALSAGIDGYTF.

In its sample, this clone was seen a few times. The chain has TRBV6-5 and TRBJ2-2, with 7 bases aligning to TRBD2. Germline V CDR1 and CDR2: MNHEY, SVGAGI. The trim removed 5 bases at V and 7 bases at J, leaving 7 bases unmatched. The CDR3 loop spans 14 amino acids. The CDR3 nucleotides are TGTGCCAGCAGTCGTCTAGCGGACTACGGGGAGCTGTTTTTT. Protein product: CASSRLADYGELFF.

V gene TRBV30 combines with J gene TRBJ1-5, with 10 nucleotides matching TRBD1. V shed 3 bases and J 7 bases; nucleotides not matched to a gene: 9. The CDR3 has 15 amino acids. Germline V lookup: CDR1 GTSNPN, CDR2 SVGIG (reference sequence). The CDR3 DNA reads as TGTGCCTGGAGCCGACAGGGGGCGAGGAACCAGCCCCAGCATTTT. It encodes CAWSRQGARNQPQHF. Full variable domain (rest looked up from reference TRBV30 and TRBJ1-5): SQTIHQWPATLVQPVGSPLSLECTVEGTSNPNLYWYRQAAGRGLQLLFYSVGIGQISSEVPQNLSASRPQDRQFILSSKKLLLSDSGFYLCAWSRQGARNQPQHFGDGTRLSIL.

CDR3 region: CAWSPGQETQYF. CDR3 sequence (DNA): TGTGCCTGGAGTCCGGGCCAAGAGACCCAGTACTTC. The J gene is TRBJ2-5, the V gene TRBV30; D ambiguous. Germline loops: CDR1 GTSNPN, CDR2 SVGIG (reference sequence). V was shortened by 2 bases and J by 1 base, with 5 bases between the two germline ends. CDR3 length: 12 residues.

V is TRBV5-1 and J is TRBJ2-5; the D call may be TRBD1 or TRBD2 (5 bases each). With 4 bases removed from V and 7 bases from J, the gap between germline ends came to 14 bases. Germline lookup yields CDR1 SGHRS and CDR2 YFSETQ. CDR3 size: 13 residues. CDR3: CASSPERQGTQYF. The CDR3 coding sequence is TGCGCCAGCAGCCCCGAGCGGCAGGGGACCCAGTACTTC. The full variable domain, rest sourced from reference TRBV5-1 and TRBJ2-5, is KAGVTQTPRYLIKTRGQQVTLSCSPISGHRSVSWYQQTPGQGLQFLFEYFSETQRNKGNFPGRFSGRQFSNSRSEMNVSTLELGDSALYLCASSPERQGTQYFGPGTRLLVL.

This chain connects TRBV30 to TRBJ2-4, with 8 bases fitting TRBD1. This CDR3 region has 14 residues. Unmatched junction bases numbered 3, after V lost 5 bases and J lost 0 bases. CDR1 and CDR2 from the germline V gene are GTSNPN and SVGIG (reference sequence). The DNA of the CDR3 is TGTGCCTGGGACAGGGGCCTAGCCAAAAACATTCAGTACTTC. Residues: CAWDRGLAKNIQYF.

The chain combines TRBV28 with TRBJ2-5, with D possibly TRBD2 on 6 matching bases. The V gene's germline CDR1 is MDHEN and CDR2 SYDVKM. Trimming shortened V by 1 base and J by 0 bases, and 9 bases separated the two germline ends. The CDR3 consists of 15 residues. CDR3 protein: CASSLSRGYQETQYF. CDR3 DNA sequence: TGTGCCAGCAGTTTATCCCGGGGGTACCAAGAGACCCAGTACTTC.

This rearrangement joins TRBV9 to TRBJ2-1; 11 bases agree with TRBD2. Germline V CDR1 and CDR2: SGDLS, YYNGEE. The CDR3 is made up of 15 amino acids. Germline trimming cut 4 bases from V and 9 bases from J; bases unmatched to any gene: 9. The CDR3 protein is CASSLRGTSGSEQFF. The DNA for the CDR3 is TGTGCCAGCAGCCTCCGAGGGACTAGCGGCTCTGAGCAGTTCTTC.

As concerns this clone: Other DNA sequences within the sample encode an identical CDR3. The chain uses TRBV20-1 and TRBJ2-1; D call uncertain. Germline CDR1 and CDR2: DFQATT and SNEGSKA (reference sequence). The V end lost 4 bases, the J end lost 4 bases, and 2 bases lay between the germline ends. The CDR3 loop spans 10 amino acids. The CDR3 nucleotides read TGCAGTGCTACTTACAATGAGCAGTTCTTC. It encodes CSATYNEQFF.

CDR3 coding DNA: TGTGCCAGCAGAACTAGCGCCCATAATGAGCAGTTCTTC. This sequence encodes CASRTSAHNEQFF. The chain joins TRBV7-2 to TRBJ2-1; 7 nucleotides agree with TRBD2. V lost 6 bases, J lost 7 bases, and 6 bases stayed unmatched. CDR1 is SGHTA, CDR2 FQGNSA, per germline. There are 13 residues in the CDR3. The full variable domain, completed using reference TRBV7-2 and TRBJ2-1, is GAGVSQSPSNKVTEKGKDVELRCDPISGHTALYWYRQSLGQGLEFLIYFQGNSAPDKSGLPSDRFSAERTGGSVSTLTIQRTQQEDSAVYLCASRTSAHNEQFFGPGTRLTVL.

This clone has more than one count but fewer than ten. This chain uses TRBV29-1 with TRBJ2-3; TRBD1 agrees at 9 bases. The CDR3 is 14 residues long. Trimming at V came to 6 bases and at J to 2 bases, leaving 6 bases not matched to a gene. Germline CDR1 reads SQVTM; CDR2 reads ANQGSEA. The CDR3 loop reads CSVSGTGSTDTQYF. CDR3 DNA sequence: TGCAGCGTATCCGGGACAGGGTCCACAGATACGCAGTATTTT.